These T cell receptor beta chains were read from a single sample in a study of cytomegalovirus exposure and HLA in healthy donors. TCRdb's copy holds only in-frame clones and misses some; the assay was immunoSEQ multiplex PCR. Here the sample spans around 150,000 clones, about three quarters being singletons. The sample consisted of PBMCs. These receptors were collected from a middle-aged man in good health and CMV-seropositive. Both conserved end residues are part of each CDR3. The order of the fields is clone size, CDR3 length, J gene, V gene, D gene, CDR3 DNA, CDR3 protein. D genes are given only for firm matches. Size values are once, few and many counts, or a class for expanded clones, and some rows have none.

clone_size: .
cdr3_length: 15
j_call: TRBJ2-5
v_call: TRBV6-5
d_call: TRBD2
cdr3_nt: TGTGCCAGCAGTTCCTATCTAAGCGGGATGCGGGAGCAGTACTTC
cdr3_aa: CASSSYLSGMREQYF

clone_size: few
cdr3_length: 13
j_call: TRBJ2-7
v_call: TRBV29-1
d_call: .
cdr3_nt: TGCAGCGTCGTAACGGGACAAACCTACGAGCAGTACTTC
cdr3_aa: CSVVTGQTYEQYF

clone_size: .
cdr3_length: 13
j_call: TRBJ1-3
v_call: TRBV9
d_call: .
cdr3_nt: TGTGCCAGCAGCGTAGAGGGGGGAAACACCATATATTTT
cdr3_aa: CASSVEGGNTIYF

clone_size: .
cdr3_length: 11
j_call: TRBJ2-1
v_call: TRBV2
d_call: .
cdr3_nt: TGTGCCAGCAGTAATCTCAATGAGCAGTTCTTC
cdr3_aa: CASSNLNEQFF

clone_size: .
cdr3_length: 13
j_call: TRBJ2-5
v_call: TRBV7-2
d_call: .
cdr3_nt: TGTGCCAGCAGCTTTATCGAGTGGTCAGGGGTGTACTTC
cdr3_aa: CASSFIEWSGVYF

clone_size: few
cdr3_length: 16
j_call: TRBJ1-1
v_call: TRBV15
d_call: TRBD1
cdr3_nt: TGTGCCACCAGCACCATGGGACAGTTAAAGAACACTGAAGCTTTCTTT
cdr3_aa: CATSTMGQLKNTEAFF

clone_size: .
cdr3_length: 13
j_call: TRBJ2-7
v_call: TRBV5-1
d_call: .
cdr3_nt: TGCGCCAGCAGCTTGGGCGGGGTCGGCGAGCAGTACTTC
cdr3_aa: CASSLGGVGEQYF

clone_size: .
cdr3_length: 17
j_call: TRBJ2-2
v_call: TRBV2
d_call: .
cdr3_nt: TGTGCCAGCAGTGACCCGCGAGTTCGAGGTAACACCGGGGAGCTGTTTTTT
cdr3_aa: CASSDPRVRGNTGELFF

clone_size: .
cdr3_length: 15
j_call: TRBJ2-2
v_call: TRBV7-2
d_call: TRBD1
cdr3_nt: TGTGCCAGCAGCTTACAGGGGGCGGACACCGGGGAGCTGTTTTTT
cdr3_aa: CASSLQGADTGELFF

clone_size: .
cdr3_length: 13
j_call: TRBJ1-5
v_call: TRBV4-1
d_call: .
cdr3_nt: TGCGCCAGCAGCCCCCCCTTCAATCAGCCCCAGCATTTT
cdr3_aa: CASSPPFNQPQHF

clone_size: .
cdr3_length: 18
j_call: TRBJ2-6
v_call: TRBV4-3
d_call: .
cdr3_nt: TGCGCCAGCAGCCGAAAGATTTTAGATTCCTCTGGGGCCAACGTCCTGACTTTC
cdr3_aa: CASSRKILDSSGANVLTF

clone_size: few
cdr3_length: 17
j_call: TRBJ2-5
v_call: TRBV25-1
d_call: .
cdr3_nt: TGTGCCAGCAGTGAAAAGGACTCCTCCCGGTCGTTCGAGACCCAGTACTTC
cdr3_aa: CASSEKDSSRSFETQYF

clone_size: .
cdr3_length: 15
j_call: TRBJ2-3
v_call: TRBV28
d_call: TRBD2
cdr3_nt: TGTGCCAGCAGTCCACTAGCGGGGTACACAGATACGCAGTATTTT
cdr3_aa: CASSPLAGYTDTQYF

clone_size: .
cdr3_length: 15
j_call: TRBJ1-1
v_call: TRBV7-2
d_call: .
cdr3_nt: TGTGCCAGCAGCTTAGCGCGGGGGGTGGCCACTGAAGCTTTCTTT
cdr3_aa: CASSLARGVATEAFF

clone_size: .
cdr3_length: 15
j_call: TRBJ1-1
v_call: TRBV18
d_call: .
cdr3_nt: TGTGCCAGCTCACCACCGTCTGGGAGAGGCACTGAAGCTTTCTTT
cdr3_aa: CASSPPSGRGTEAFF

clone_size: .
cdr3_length: 14
j_call: TRBJ2-7
v_call: TRBV7-6
d_call: .
cdr3_nt: TGTGCCAGCAGCTTAAGCGGAGGTCTCTACGAGCAGTACTTC
cdr3_aa: CASSLSGGLYEQYF

clone_size: .
cdr3_length: 17
j_call: TRBJ2-2
v_call: TRBV5-1
d_call: .
cdr3_nt: TGCGCCAGCAGCTTGGCTTTAGACAGCGCGAACACCGGGGAGCTGTTTTTT
cdr3_aa: CASSLALDSANTGELFF

clone_size: .
cdr3_length: 14
j_call: TRBJ1-4
v_call: TRBV6-5
d_call: .
cdr3_nt: TGTGCCAGCAGTGAACTGGGGGGGAGTGAAAAACTGTTTTTT
cdr3_aa: CASSELGGSEKLFF

clone_size: .
cdr3_length: 16
j_call: TRBJ2-1
v_call: TRBV7-9
d_call: .
cdr3_nt: TGTTCCAGCAGCTTAGGTTCGGGAGTGACCCACGAGGAGCAGTTCTTC
cdr3_aa: CSSSLGSGVTHEEQFF

clone_size: .
cdr3_length: 16
j_call: TRBJ2-7
v_call: TRBV7-2
d_call: .
cdr3_nt: TGTGCCAGCAGCCCCCAGGGGGGACAGAGAAACTACGAGCAGTACTTC
cdr3_aa: CASSPQGGQRNYEQYF

clone_size: few
cdr3_length: 14
j_call: TRBJ2-7
v_call: TRBV18
d_call: .
cdr3_nt: TGTGCCAGCTCACCAGGACAGAATCAGTACGAGCAGTACTTC
cdr3_aa: CASSPGQNQYEQYF

clone_size: few
cdr3_length: 13
j_call: TRBJ2-5
v_call: TRBV6-6
d_call: TRBD1
cdr3_nt: TGTGCCAGCAGTCGGACAGGGGAGGAGACCCAGTACTTC
cdr3_aa: CASSRTGEETQYF

clone_size: .
cdr3_length: 14
j_call: TRBJ1-1
v_call: TRBV28
d_call: TRBD1
cdr3_nt: TGTGCCAGCAGGTTCAGGGGGCGAGGGACTGAAGCTTTCTTT
cdr3_aa: CASRFRGRGTEAFF

clone_size: once
cdr3_length: 15
j_call: TRBJ1-4
v_call: TRBV2
d_call: TRBD1
cdr3_nt: TGTGCCAGCAGTGACAGGGGGCTTTCTAATGAAAAGCTGTTTTTT
cdr3_aa: CASSDRGLSNEKLFF

clone_size: .
cdr3_length: 14
j_call: TRBJ2-5
v_call: TRBV11-2
d_call: TRBD2
cdr3_nt: TGTGCCAGCAGTTTGACTAGCGTAAAAGAGACCCAGTACTTC
cdr3_aa: CASSLTSVKETQYF

clone_size: .
cdr3_length: 15
j_call: TRBJ2-5
v_call: TRBV18
d_call: TRBD1
cdr3_nt: TGTGCCAGCTCTCCCGGGACAGGGAGTGGGGAGACCCAGTACTTC
cdr3_aa: CASSPGTGSGETQYF